Presented here are 9 T cell receptor beta chains from one specimen sequenced in a study of T cells in localized non-small cell lung cancer. Produced via immunoSEQ multiplex PCR; TCRdb's table is partial and in-frame only. Of 4,000 to 5,000 clones detected, about 25% appear once; the ten largest clones hold around 8.5%. This specimen was lung tumor tissue, taken before any cancer treatment. The source of these receptors is a male donor at least 60 years old with stage I lung adenocarcinoma.

This chain links TRBV6-8 with TRBJ1-1; unclear D gene. Germline values: CDR1 MNHGY, CDR2 SAAAGT. The CDR3 is made up of 14 amino acids. The ends were cut back, 0 bases at V and 2 bases at J, with 7 bases in the middle. Here the CDR3 reads CASSYSTRNTEAFF. As DNA, the CDR3 is TGTGCCAGCAGTTACTCCACAAGAAACACTGAAGCTTTCTTT.

Comments on this clone: The junction does not match germline at one end; this may be a read error. The chain is built from TRBV6-8 and TRBJ1-2; TRBD1 matches 7 bases. Per germline, CDR1 MNHGY and CDR2 SAAAGT. This CDR3 comprises 16 residues. The CDR3 sequence: CAISVGQDKSNYGYTF. The CDR3 DNA sequence: TGTGCCATCAGTGTAGGACAGGACAAATCTAACTATGGCTACACCTTC.

The rearrangement joins TRBV5-1 to TRBJ2-5; 10 bases are shared with TRBD2. V dropped 4 bases and J dropped 3; count of bases not matched to a gene: 6. The CDR3 has 15 residues. Per germline, CDR1 SGHRS and CDR2 YFSETQ. The DNA of the CDR3 is TGCGCCAGCAGCAGAGGGACTAGCGCCGAAGAGACCCAGTACTTC. Amino acids: CASSRGTSAEETQYF. Together with reference TRBV5-1 and TRBJ2-5, the CDR3 gives the full variable domain: KAGVTQTPRYLIKTRGQQVTLSCSPISGHRSVSWYQQTPGQGLQFLFEYFSETQRNKGNFPGRFSGRQFSNSRSEMNVSTLELGDSALYLCASSRGTSAEETQYFGPGTRLLVL.

This clone was recorded many times. This chain joins TRBV6-8 and TRBJ1-2; the match to TRBD1 covers 7 bases. The CDR3 runs to 13 residues. Unmatched junction bases numbered 5, after V lost 8 bases and J lost 2 bases. Germline lookup yields CDR1 MNHGY and CDR2 SAAAGT. The CDR3 DNA follows: TGTGCCAGCGGGGGACAGTTGAACTATGGCTACACCTTC. Translating it yields CASGGQLNYGYTF.

This clone was counted only a few times. The V gene is TRBV11-3, the J gene TRBJ1-2; TRBD1 might be the D (5 bases). This CDR3 contains 14 residues. V lost 1 base and J 1 base, leaving 7 bases between the germline ends. Germline CDR1 is SGHNT and CDR2 is YENEEA. The CDR3 sequence is CASSLGGNNYGYTF. The CDR3 nucleotides read TGTGCCAGCAGCTTAGGGGGGAATAACTATGGCTACACCTTC.

There are a few counts of this clone. For the CDR3, the DNA is TGTGCCAGCAGCTTACACTCCCTGATAGAAGCTTTCTTT. Its protein is CASSLHSLIEAFF. The gene calls are TRBV7-1 and TRBJ1-1; D unclear. TRBV7-1 falls under the ORF class, with uncertain function. V was clipped by 4 bases and J by 8 bases, with 14 bases between them. This CDR3 spans 13 amino acids.

This clone ranks as hyperexpanded. The chain uses TRBV11-3 and TRBJ1-4, with no clear D. Between the trimmed V and J ends, which lost 4 bases and 15 bases, there was a span of 21 bases. The length of the CDR3 is 14 residues. Looked up from germline, CDR1 is SGHNT and CDR2 is YENEEA. The CDR3 loop reads CASSSGVGDPKVFF. For the CDR3, the DNA is TGTGCCAGCAGCTCCGGGGTTGGCGACCCCAAGGTGTTTTTT.

This clone has only a few counts. V gene TRBV11-3 combines with J gene TRBJ2-1, with D hard to call. The CDR3 loop spans 16 amino acids. CDR1 is SGHNT and CDR2 is YENEEA in the germline V gene. V was clipped by 5 bases and J by 0 bases, with 14 bases between them. CDR3 sequence (DNA): TGTGCCAGCAGCAGGTCGGTTGGTAGCTCCTACAATGAGCAGTTCTTC. This translates into CASSRSVGSSYNEQFF.

This clone occurred a few times. This sequence joins TRBV4-1 and TRBJ1-2; 8 bases map to TRBD1. V was clipped by 1 base and J by 10 bases; unmatched bases: 11. Germline CDR1 MGHRA, CDR2 YSYEKL. The CDR3 runs to 15 residues. CDR3 loop: CASSQATGTGLYYTF. DNA of the CDR3: TGCGCCAGCAGCCAAGCCACCGGGACAGGCTTATACTACACCTTC.